The present T cell receptor beta chain was sequenced within a study of neurological immune-mediated disorders (dated by TCRdb to between 2018 and 2021). Study-level background: Peripheral blood TCR-beta repertoires from HTLV-I-associated myelopathy (HAM/TSP) patients, multiple sclerosis patients and healthy controls were compared by UMI-based sequencing. Alongside PBMC samples, the set of 80 to 130 TCR-beta libraries contained longitudinal samples, technical triplicates, and paired CD4+ and CD8+ T-cell subsets that had been sorted. Of the approximately 65 subjects in the cohort, roughly 14 were HAM/TSP patients, about 34 were multiple sclerosis patients, and approximately 20 were healthy controls. General study outcomes and caveats: TCR clonal expansion was greatest in HAM/TSP patients and smallest in MS patients, who ranked below even healthy controls. Across subjects, expanded clones never shared an identical CDR3 amino acid sequence, which suggests that the TCR-beta repertoires in every group were private.

Sorted-subset TCR libraries were prepared from around 1 million sorted CD4+ or CD8+ T cells. PBMCs were separated from peripheral blood using Ficoll-Hypaque density gradient centrifugation and then cryopreserved in liquid nitrogen. The study also sequenced paired sorted CD4+ and CD8+ subsets from healthy controls, HAM/TSP patients and MS patients. V was cut back by 3 bases and J by 9 bases, leaving a gap of 10 bases between them. The germline V gene (reference sequence) provides CDR1 LGHDT and CDR2 YNNKEL. The CDR3 measures 12 amino acids from cysteine to phenylalanine. Only the CDR3 DNA is retained, 36 bases long and in frame from the first base. cDNA was synthesized by template-switch 5'RACE using a primer carrying a 10-nucleotide random unique molecular identifier by which each TCR transcript was tagged. Each sequencing run produced over 200 million TCR-beta sequences covering 15-18 subjects. Total RNA was extracted with the RNeasy kit. The KAPA Real-time Library Amplification kit was used to amplify TCR-beta VDJ regions with primers for the TCR constant region and the 5'RACE anchor. A first PCR added sample indexes and Illumina adaptors, and a second PCR then raised library yield. After purification with Ampure beads, the TCR product of roughly 650 bp was size-selected on a 2% E-gel SizeSelection system. Before pooling, library quality was assessed on a Bioanalyzer, concentration was determined with Qubit, and library quantification was performed with the Kapa Library Quantification kit. Paired-end 2 x 150 bp sequencing of the libraries was performed on an Illumina HiSeq 2500. To increase sequence diversity, roughly 25-31% phiX was spiked into each library pool. Processing in the source paper ran as follows. Quality-filtered reads were processed with the UMI-based MiGEC pipeline, which removed over 75% of raw TCR sequences during error correction. IMGT germline references were used for alignment of VDJ genes, and clonotypes were defined by a unique CDR3 amino acid sequence together with V-J genes. VDJtools evaluated clonal expansion, Shannon diversity and CDR3 relatedness (CalcPairwiseDistances, ClusterSamples); CLCbio workbench built phylogenetic trees. Expanded clones were defined as having at least 8 unique UMIs, based on coefficient-of-variation modelling across technical triplicates. TCRdb redid the processing of the public reads, applying fastp at Q25 and MiXCR, and retained in-frame beta chains. CDR3 protein duplicates are merged, each entry listing the most common genes and DNA. The V and J calls and clone size come from TCRdb's table, not from the authors' own analysis. For this sample the table gives 35,000 to 40,000 distinct CDR3 sequences, of which around 10% were detected only once. The top ten constitute about 3.9% of the sample.

This clonotype was counted many times. No cognate antigen has been identified for it. No base quality information exists; no much larger clone differs at one position. The source of this sequence is a woman younger than 45 with HTLV-1-associated myelopathy (HAM/TSP). Sequencing was done on a sample of CD4+ T cells from blood. The rearrangement combines TRBV3-1 with TRBJ2-3; tentative D gene TRBD1, with 5 bases matching. The bases are TGTGCCAGCAGCCAGGGGCCCACGACGCAGTATTTT. The resulting protein is CASSQGPTTQYF.